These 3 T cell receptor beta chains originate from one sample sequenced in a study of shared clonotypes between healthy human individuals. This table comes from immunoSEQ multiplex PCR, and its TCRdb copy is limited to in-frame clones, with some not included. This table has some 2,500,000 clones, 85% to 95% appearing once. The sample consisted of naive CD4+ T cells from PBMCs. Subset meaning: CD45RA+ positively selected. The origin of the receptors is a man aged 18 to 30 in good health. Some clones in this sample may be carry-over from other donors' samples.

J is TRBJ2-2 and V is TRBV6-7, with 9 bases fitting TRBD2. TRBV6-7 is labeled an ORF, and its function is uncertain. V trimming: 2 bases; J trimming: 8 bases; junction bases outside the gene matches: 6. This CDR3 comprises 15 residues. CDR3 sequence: CASSYPVGLAGELFF. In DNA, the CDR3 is TGTGCCAGCAGTTACCCCGTAGGACTAGCGGGGGAGCTGTTTTTT.

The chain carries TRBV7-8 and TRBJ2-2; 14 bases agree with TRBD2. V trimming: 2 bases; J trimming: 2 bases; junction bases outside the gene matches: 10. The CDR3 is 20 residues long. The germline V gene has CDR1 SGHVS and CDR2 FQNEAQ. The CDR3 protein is CASSLTPGLAGVDNTGELFF. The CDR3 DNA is TGTGCCAGCAGCTTAACCCCGGGACTAGCGGGAGTGGATAACACCGGGGAGCTGTTTTTT. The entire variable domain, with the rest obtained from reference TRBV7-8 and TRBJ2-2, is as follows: GAGVSQSPRYKVAKRGQDVALRCDPISGHVSLFWYQQALGQGPEFLTYFQNEAQLDKSGLPSDRFFAERPEGSVSTLKIQRTQQEDSAVYLCASSLTPGLAGVDNTGELFFGEGSRLTVL.

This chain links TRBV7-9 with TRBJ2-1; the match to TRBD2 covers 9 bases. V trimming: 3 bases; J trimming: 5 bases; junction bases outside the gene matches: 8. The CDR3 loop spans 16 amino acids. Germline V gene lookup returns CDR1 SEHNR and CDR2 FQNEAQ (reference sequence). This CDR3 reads CASSLARLAVDNEQFF. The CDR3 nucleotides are TGTGCCAGCAGCTTGGCCCGACTAGCGGTAGACAATGAGCAGTTCTTC.